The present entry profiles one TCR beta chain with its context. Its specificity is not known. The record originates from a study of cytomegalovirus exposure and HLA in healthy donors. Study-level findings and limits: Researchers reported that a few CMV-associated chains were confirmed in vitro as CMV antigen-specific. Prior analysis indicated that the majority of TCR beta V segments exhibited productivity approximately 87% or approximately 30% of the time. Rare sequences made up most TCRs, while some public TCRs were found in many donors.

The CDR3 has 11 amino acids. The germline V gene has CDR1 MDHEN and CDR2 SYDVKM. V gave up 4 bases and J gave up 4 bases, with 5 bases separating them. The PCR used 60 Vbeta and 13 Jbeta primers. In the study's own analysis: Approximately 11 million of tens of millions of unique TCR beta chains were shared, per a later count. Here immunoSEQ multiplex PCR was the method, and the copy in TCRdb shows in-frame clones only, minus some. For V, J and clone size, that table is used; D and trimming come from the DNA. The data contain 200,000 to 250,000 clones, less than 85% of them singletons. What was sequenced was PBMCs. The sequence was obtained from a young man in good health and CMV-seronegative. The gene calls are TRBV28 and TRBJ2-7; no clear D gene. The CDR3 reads CASSSRYEQYF. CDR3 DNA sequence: TGTGCCAGCAGTTCCCGGTACGAGCAGTACTTC.